This paragraph covers one TCR beta chain sequence. It lacks a known antigen. The input lacks base qualities; no much larger clone sits a single base away. Unmatched junction bases come to 13, with V trimmed by 0 bases and J by 3 bases. Spanning cysteine to phenylalanine, the CDR3 consists of 19 amino acids. This entry keeps only the CDR3 DNA: 57 bases, framed from base 1. CDR1 is given as MNHNS and CDR2 as SASEGT, both from the germline V gene. This sample is drawn from a study of T cells in Graves' hyperthyroidism and ophthalmopathy (dated by TCRdb to the late 2010s). General notes on the study: Peripheral blood samples were taken at the time of initial diagnosis, prior to any treatment. To identify distinguishing TCR V-J signatures, a discovery cohort of roughly 100 patients was used, comprising approximately 40 with Graves' ophthalmopathy and 57 with stable Graves' hyperthyroidism. The 100 or so discovery patients were divided at random into training and test sets in a 7:3 ratio. Whether ophthalmopathy could be predicted prospectively was tested in an independent validation cohort made up of 18 to 20 hyperthyroidism patients plus 17 patients who later progressed to ophthalmopathy. Thyroid tissue and blood T-cell repertoires from several Graves' hyperthyroidism patients were also compared in the study. According to the paper, TCR Vbeta CDR3 sequencing was carried out on about 140 peripheral blood samples, which came from fewer than 50 ophthalmopathy, 75 or so hyperthyroidism and roughly 17 progressor patients. After sampling, hyperthyroidism patients received methimazole starting at 30 mg daily, and ophthalmopathy patients received high-dose intravenous methylprednisolone.

TCR beta CDR3 regions were amplified from RNA transcripts. For the first round of RT-PCR on the TCR CDR3, the HTBI primer set was used together with the Qiagen OneStep RT-PCR kit. Libraries were constructed in a second round of multiplex PCR, after which size selection and purification were performed. Sequencing of the libraries was done on an Illumina HiSeq2000 using paired-end 100 bp reads. For the original study's pipeline: SOAPnuke was used to process the raw data, with reads discarded if the reads contained adapters or uncalled bases, had a mean Phred below 15, or lacked an exact constant-primer or identifier match. COPE v1.2.5 was used to merge high-quality paired reads, and clonotypes were defined as unique nucleotide sequences. Clonotypes were aligned to IMGT TRBV, TRBD and TRBJ reference segments using MiTCR v1.1. The analysis was restricted to V-J combinations with a frequency above 0.0001, which together covered 99.2% of the repertoires. The TCS score was defined as F50 (clonal expansion) divided by E x V (chaos), with BLOSUM62-based TCRdist calculated between CDR3 peptides within each V-J. Welch's t-statistics and random forest reduced around 510 V-J features to under 15, which were used in a naive Bayes classifier (R e1071). TCRdb applied fastp at Q25 and MiXCR to the public reads, then kept only in-frame beta chains. Each CDR3 protein gets just one entry, which takes the most common genes and DNA from the rows behind it. The V and J calls and clone size come from TCRdb's table, not from the authors' own analysis. Present in this sample are approximately 400,000 distinct CDR3 sequences, roughly 13% of which were seen just once. Around 27% of the sample is in the top ten clones.

In the ophthalmopathy patients, disease was moderately to severely active, with a Clinical Activity Score of 3 or more, a NOSPECS grade of 4 or more, and a duration of less than 3 months. The study excluded patients with uncontrolled infections, other autoimmune diseases, pregnancy or lactation. Clinical symptoms, serum thyroxine and TRAb, thyroid ultrasound, and orbital computed tomography formed the basis for the diagnoses. PBMCs were isolated from 7.5 to 10 ml of fresh peripheral blood by Ficoll-Paque density gradient centrifugation. Trizol reagent was used to extract total RNA, and RNA quality was then checked on an Agilent 2100 Bioanalyzer. Overall study outcomes, separate from this receptor: Sample size was not statistically predetermined, and investigators were not blinded to group allocation. Most expanded thyroid clonotypes (frequency above 0.001) were also found in blood, which suggests that blood repertoires may mirror thyroid immune responses. During validation, the model predicted progression to ophthalmopathy a median of approximately 6.5 months ahead of onset, with more than 55% sensitivity and around 73% specificity. Ophthalmopathy was separated from stable hyperthyroidism by a 13 V-J signature model, with approximately 85% sensitivity and approximately 84% specificity obtained in cross-validation and 80%/75% obtained in testing.

The receptor chain draws on TRBV6-1 and TRBJ2-1; TRBD2 lines up with 8 middle nucleotides. The clonotype comes from a man aged 50-59 years with Graves' ophthalmopathy. Sequenced material: blood. CDR3 reads: CASSEARVWSGSSYNEQFF. The nucleotide sequence reads TGTGCCAGCAGTGAAGCGCGGGTCTGGAGCGGGAGCAGCTACAATGAGCAGTTCTTC.